The present TCR beta chain was sequenced within a study of blood T cells in healthy people across ages. Study-wide results and caveats: Investigators viewed diversity estimates from one million T cells as underestimates, the study reported.

For the second PCR, which ran for roughly 7 to 11 cycles, a sample-barcoded 5' primer and a J-beta primer mix were used. Each of the cDNA molecules was tagged by a template-switch adaptor with 12 random nucleotides. From the 5' RACE reads, TCRdb called clonotypes with MiXCR, one entry per CDR3 protein. The sample has more than 1 million distinct CDR3 sequences, 45% seen once; the top ten hold 15% to 20%. The authors drew around 9.3 milliliters of peripheral blood from each donor. This clonotype was seen more than once but under ten times. What it recognizes is unknown. The CDR3 spans 14 residues. V lost 2 bases and J lost 6, with 14 bases in between.

This chain links TRBV12-3 or TRBV12-4 with TRBJ2-7, with a possible D match to TRBD1 (5 bases). The TCR comes from a woman aged 55-70 years in good health. The sample was blood. The CDR3 DNA sequence: TGTGCCAGCAGTTTAAATCAGGGTCTGGCCGAGCAGTACTTC. This gives the protein CASSLNQGLAEQYF.